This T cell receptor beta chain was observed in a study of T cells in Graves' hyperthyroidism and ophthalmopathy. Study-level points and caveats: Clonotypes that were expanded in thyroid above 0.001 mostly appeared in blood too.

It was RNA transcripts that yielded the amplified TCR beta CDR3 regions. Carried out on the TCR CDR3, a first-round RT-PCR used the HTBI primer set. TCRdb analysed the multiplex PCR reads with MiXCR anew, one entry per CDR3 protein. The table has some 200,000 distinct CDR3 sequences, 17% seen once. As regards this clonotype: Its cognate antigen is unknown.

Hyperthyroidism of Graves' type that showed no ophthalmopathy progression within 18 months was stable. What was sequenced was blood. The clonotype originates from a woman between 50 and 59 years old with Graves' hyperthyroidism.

DNA of the CDR3: TGTGCCATCAGTCCCCTCGAGACTAGCCCCTACGAGCAGTACTTC. It specifies CAISPLETSPYEQYF. The chain links TRBV10-3 to TRBJ2-7; TRBD2 aligns across 7 bases. This CDR3 spans 15 amino acids. The ends lost 5 bases at V and 2 bases at J; junction bases unmatched: 9. The germline CDR1 and CDR2 sequences are ENHRY and SYGVKD.